These 20 T cell receptor beta chains came from one sample sequenced in a study of blood T cell repertoires in COVID-19. Measured with immunoSEQ multiplex PCR; TCRdb has only the in-frame clones, and not every one. The sample lists roughly 70,000 clones; around 79% were seen once. Input material: peripheral blood. Receptor source: a man in his 60s with acute or convalescent COVID-19.

This clone occurred a few times. The rearrangement uses TRBV5-1 and TRBJ1-1; 7 bases line up with TRBD1. With 4 bases clipped from V and 1 base from J, the junction kept 13 bases outside the gene matches. Germline V gene data show CDR1 as SGHRS and CDR2 as YFSETQ. The CDR3 is 17 residues long. The CDR3 DNA sequence: TGCGCCAGCAGCCCCCGGACAGGCCCCCTAGAGAACACTGAAGCTTTCTTT. Its translation is CASSPRTGPLENTEAFF.

This clone was seen at least ten times. This sequence joins TRBV2 and TRBJ1-3; 7 bases match TRBD1. CDR1 and CDR2 (germline): SNHLY, FYNNEI. J gave up 4 bases and V 6 bases, and 12 bases lay outside the gene matches. CDR3 size: 16 residues. CDR3 sequence: CASSPLTGLSGNTIYF. CDR3 sequence (DNA): TGTGCCAGCAGCCCTTTGACAGGGCTTTCGGGAAACACCATATATTTT.

This clone was seen ten or more times. The rearrangement links TRBV7-2 to TRBJ1-2, with TRBD1 identical over 7 bases. Losses at the gene ends were 2 bases for V and 8 bases for J; bases not matched to a gene: 11. The CDR3 is 15 amino acids. CDR1 and CDR2 from the germline V gene are SGHTA and FQGNSA. As DNA, the CDR3 is TGTGCCAGCAGCTTAAGTGCTCAGGGGGGCTACGGCTACACCTTC. Protein product: CASSLSAQGGYGYTF.

V is TRBV7-8 and J is TRBJ1-2, with TRBD1 as a possible D gene (6 bases). V shed 4 bases and J shed 6 bases, with 27 bases lying between them. This CDR3 spans 18 amino acids. Germline V gene data show CDR1 as SGHVS and CDR2 as FQNEAQ. As DNA, the CDR3 is TGTGCCAGCAGCTCTAAACCAACCTCCTTCCAGGGGACCCATGGCTACACCTTC. Residues: CASSSKPTSFQGTHGYTF.

The rearrangement joins TRBV10-1 to TRBJ2-3, with TRBD1 matching over 7 bases. Germline assignment: CDR1 WNHNN and CDR2 SYGVQD (reference sequence). Trimming removed 0 bases from V and 0 bases from J; junction bases left unmatched: 3. This CDR3 comprises 16 residues. This CDR3 reads CASSESVRGSTDTQYF. CDR3 in DNA: TGCGCCAGCAGTGAGTCGGTCAGGGGGAGCACAGATACGCAGTATTTT.

This chain connects TRBV15 to TRBJ2-3, with D possibly TRBD2 on 6 matching bases. The length of the CDR3 is 15 residues. Germline loops: CDR1 LNHNV, CDR2 YYDKDF (reference sequence). The V gene lost 7 bases and the J gene lost 1 base, with 15 bases spanning the gap. CDR3 sequence reads: CATTPERAGTDTQYF. In DNA, the CDR3 is TGTGCCACCACCCCGGAGCGGGCAGGCACAGATACGCAGTATTTT.

Concerning this clone: This specimen includes other DNA sequences encoding the same CDR3. The rearrangement links TRBV18 to TRBJ2-3, with D perhaps TRBD2 (6 bases). V lost 3 bases, J lost 2 bases, and 9 bases lay in between. The CDR3 is 14 residues long. Germline loops: CDR1 KGHSH, CDR2 LQKENI. The CDR3 nucleotides are TGTGCCAGCTCACCGGCGGGGCACACAGATACGCAGTATTTT. Its protein product is CASSPAGHTDTQYF.

The chain couples TRBV2 to TRBJ2-3; 9 positions match TRBD2. Germline V gene data show CDR1 as SNHLY and CDR2 as FYNNEI. This CDR3 has 14 amino acids. Unmatched junction bases numbered 4, after V lost 8 bases and J lost 1 base. CDR3 coding DNA: TGTGCCAGCCAACGGACTAGCGGCACAGATACGCAGTATTTT. Translation gives CASQRTSGTDTQYF. The full variable domain, its missing parts supplied by reference TRBV2 and TRBJ2-3, is EPEVTQTPSHQVTQMGQEVILRCVPISNHLYFYWYRQILGQKVEFLVSFYNNEISEKSEIFDDQFSVERPDGSNFTLKIRSTKLEDSAMYFCASQRTSGTDTQYFGPGTRLTVL.

DNA of the CDR3: TGTGCCAGCAGCTTAACTATAAGCCCTGGGGCCAACGTCCTGACTTTC. Encoded protein: CASSLTISPGANVLTF. The rearrangement uses TRBV7-3 and TRBJ2-6; D remains ambiguous. The V gene's germline CDR1 is SGHTA and CDR2 FQGTGA. With 0 bases removed from V and 2 bases from J, the gap between germline ends came to 8 bases. The CDR3 spans 16 residues.

The chain combines TRBV7-2 with TRBJ2-3; 10 positions match TRBD2. The germline CDR1 and CDR2 sequences are SGHTA and FQGNSA. With 5 bases clipped from V and 8 bases from J, the junction kept 10 bases outside the gene matches. The CDR3 sequence is 15 residues long. The DNA for the CDR3 is TGTGCCAGCAGCCAGAGCGGGGGGGCCAGGGGTACGCAGTATTTT. Amino acid sequence: CASSQSGGARGTQYF.

V is TRBV24-1 and J is TRBJ2-3, with 10 nucleotides matching TRBD2. This CDR3 is 16 amino acids long. Germline V CDR1 and CDR2: KGHDR, SFDVKD. V lost 3 bases, J lost 1 base, and 3 bases stayed unmatched. Here the CDR3 reads CATSDPSGGGTDTQYF. The CDR3 nucleotides read TGTGCCACCAGTGATCCCAGCGGGGGGGGCACAGATACGCAGTATTTT.

The V call is TRBV5-4, the J call TRBJ2-3; a weak D match, TRBD2 (5 bases). The ends were cut back, 3 bases at V and 7 bases at J, with 18 bases in the middle. Germline lookup yields CDR1 SGHNT and CDR2 YYREEE (reference sequence). The CDR3 length is 15 residues. For the CDR3, the DNA is TGTGCCAGCAGCTCTCCCGGACTGCTTCACTATACGCAGTATTTT. Translated, it gives CASSSPGLLHYTQYF.

V is TRBV30 and J is TRBJ1-2; 8 bases are a match to TRBD1. V trimming: 4 bases; J trimming: 8 bases; junction bases outside the gene matches: 6. Germline CDR1 and CDR2: GTSNPN and SVGIG (reference sequence). CDR3 size: 12 residues. The CDR3 loop reads CAWTQGAPGYTF. In DNA form, the CDR3 reads TGTGCCTGGACCCAGGGGGCGCCGGGCTACACCTTC.

This clone showed up just a few times. The rearrangement joins TRBV5-1 to TRBJ2-5; 7 nucleotides agree with TRBD2. J was trimmed by 0 bases and V by 3 bases; bases with no gene match: 11. Per the germline V gene, CDR1 is SGHRS and CDR2 is YFSETQ. CDR3 length: 17 residues. CDR3 bases: TGCGCCAGCAGCTCGGGACTATTTAAGGGGTACCAAGAGACCCAGTACTTC. Translated: CASSSGLFKGYQETQYF. Supplemented by reference TRBV5-1 and TRBJ2-5, the full variable domain reads KAGVTQTPRYLIKTRGQQVTLSCSPISGHRSVSWYQQTPGQGLQFLFEYFSETQRNKGNFPGRFSGRQFSNSRSEMNVSTLELGDSALYLCASSSGLFKGYQETQYFGPGTRLLVL.

This clone was picked up one time. The chain employs TRBV6-6 and TRBJ1-3, with 8 bases fitting TRBD1. The CDR3 contains 16 residues. CDR1 is MNHNY and CDR2 is SVGAGI in the germline V gene (reference sequence). V dropped 4 bases and J dropped 2; count of bases not matched to a gene: 7. CDR3 loop: CASSSGQGATGNTIYF. Here the CDR3 DNA reads TGTGCCAGCAGTTCCGGACAGGGAGCCACTGGAAACACCATATATTTT.

This clone came up many times. The gene calls are TRBV6-6 and TRBJ2-3; TRBD2 aligns across 7 bases. The CDR3 is 17 amino acids. CDR1 is MNHNY, CDR2 SVGAGI, per germline (reference sequence). V trimming: 7 bases; J trimming: 1 base; junction bases outside the gene matches: 14. The DNA of the CDR3 is TGTGCCAGCACTCGCTGGGGGGGTGCTAGCGGCACAGATACGCAGTATTTT. This translates into CASTRWGGASGTDTQYF.

This clone was found once. This chain joins TRBV7-8 and TRBJ2-3, with 13 nucleotides matching TRBD2. Germline V gives CDR1 SGHVS, CDR2 FQNEAQ. The CDR3 runs 17 residues. Germline trimming cut 2 bases from V and 6 bases from J; bases unmatched to any gene: 8. The CDR3 is CASSLRWTSGRTDTQYF. The CDR3, as DNA: TGTGCCAGCAGCTTACGATGGACTAGCGGGAGAACTGATACGCAGTATTTT. Together with reference TRBV7-8 and TRBJ2-3, the CDR3 gives the full variable domain: GAGVSQSPRYKVAKRGQDVALRCDPISGHVSLFWYQQALGQGPEFLTYFQNEAQLDKSGLPSDRFFAERPEGSVSTLKIQRTQQEDSAVYLCASSLRWTSGRTDTQYFGPGTRLTVL.

The chain links TRBV5-6 to TRBJ2-5, with 10 bases that match TRBD2. The CDR3 spans 17 residues. Trimming removed 1 base from V and 0 bases from J; junction bases left unmatched: 6. The germline gives CDR1 SGHDT, CDR2 YYEEEE. CDR3 loop: CASSLLRSGGDQETQYF. CDR3 nucleotide sequence: TGTGCCAGCAGCTTGCTCAGGAGCGGGGGGGACCAAGAGACCCAGTACTTC.

Within the sample, this clone is medium-sized. Other DNA sequences in this specimen translate into the identical CDR3. V is TRBV5-1 and J is TRBJ2-2, with 8 positions matching TRBD1. The CDR3 covers 15 residues. Germline loops: CDR1 SGHRS, CDR2 YFSETQ. Trimming at V came to 4 bases and at J to 1 base, leaving 3 bases not matched to a gene. The DNA of the CDR3 is TGCGCCAGCAGCCCCGGGACAGGGAACACCGGGGAGCTGTTTTTT. This encodes CASSPGTGNTGELFF.

The genes are TRBV14 and TRBJ1-2, with D possibly TRBD1 on 6 matching bases. Trimming shortened V by 1 base and J by 4 bases, and 10 bases separated the two germline ends. Germline V gene lookup returns CDR1 SGHDN and CDR2 FVKESK. This CDR3 has 14 residues. CDR3 sequence (DNA): TGTGCCAGCAGCCAAGCTCGAGGGGGCTATGGCTACACCTTC. It yields the protein CASSQARGGYGYTF.